This TCR beta chain appears in the sequencing data of a study of cytomegalovirus exposure and HLA in healthy donors. The PCR was carried out with 60 Vbeta primers and 13 Jbeta primers. TCRdb's table, derived via immunoSEQ multiplex PCR, lists solely in-frame clones and lacks some. The sample consists of about 82,000 clones, around 68% of them appearing once. General study findings and limits: The study designated 150 to 200 TCR beta chains cytomegalovirus-associated.

Germline values: CDR1 MGHRA, CDR2 YSYEKL. This CDR3 has 15 amino acids. J lost 0 bases, V lost 8 bases, and 8 bases had no gene match. With respect to this clone: Its specificity is unknown.

This clonotype was sampled from a woman aged 40 to 50 in good health and CMV-seropositive. Input material: PBMCs. The chain links TRBV4-1 to TRBJ2-3; 7 positions match TRBD2. CDR3 nucleotides: TGCGCCAGCGGGAGGAGCGGGAAAAGCACAGATACGCAGTATTTT. The encoded protein is CASGRSGKSTDTQYF.